This paragraph covers one T cell receptor beta chain sequence. Roughly 0.45 to 1 ug RNA was reverse transcribed with random hexamers. TCRdb re-called the immunoSEQ multiplex PCR reads with MiXCR, one entry per CDR3 protein. The table shows approximately 180,000 distinct CDR3 sequences, with 85% to 95% occurring only once. The record originates from a study of CD8 T cells in Susac syndrome. Trimming stripped 6 bases from V and 6 bases from J, with 11 bases between. The CDR3 sequence is 12 residues long. Germline V lookup: CDR1 MNHEY, CDR2 SVGAGI. Sequenced sample: CD4+ T cells from PBMCs. This chain joins TRBV6-5 and TRBJ1-1; D gene uncertain. This TCR came from a human donor with multiple sclerosis. CDR3 in DNA: TGTGCCAGCAGCCGCCCCGGATCTGAAGCTTTCTTT. Protein sequence: CASSRPGSEAFF.